Reported below is one TCR beta chain. The data are from a study of blood T cell repertoires in COVID-19. Libraries were prepared by immunoSEQ multiplex PCR; TCRdb keeps only in-frame clonotypes and omits some of them. The repertoire holds about 170,000 clones, with around 86% as singletons. In germline, CDR1 is LNHNV, CDR2 YYDKDF (reference sequence). Germline trimming cut 1 base from V and 3 bases from J; bases unmatched to any gene: 4. This CDR3 region has 15 residues. The sequence was collected from a woman older than 75 with COVID-19, enrolled during active disease. Sequenced sample: peripheral blood. The chain combines TRBV15 with TRBJ2-3, with 7 bases fitting TRBD1. Written as DNA, the CDR3 is TGTGCCACCAGCAGAGGGCAACAGGGGACAGATACGCAGTATTTT. It codes for CATSRGQQGTDTQYF. The whole variable domain, filled in from reference TRBV15 and TRBJ2-3, reads DAMVIQNPRYQVTQFGKPVTLSCSQTLNHNVMYWYQQKSSQAPKLLFHYYDKDFNNEADTPDNFQSRRPNTSFCFLDIRSPGLGDTAMYLCATSRGQQGTDTQYFGPGTRLTVL.